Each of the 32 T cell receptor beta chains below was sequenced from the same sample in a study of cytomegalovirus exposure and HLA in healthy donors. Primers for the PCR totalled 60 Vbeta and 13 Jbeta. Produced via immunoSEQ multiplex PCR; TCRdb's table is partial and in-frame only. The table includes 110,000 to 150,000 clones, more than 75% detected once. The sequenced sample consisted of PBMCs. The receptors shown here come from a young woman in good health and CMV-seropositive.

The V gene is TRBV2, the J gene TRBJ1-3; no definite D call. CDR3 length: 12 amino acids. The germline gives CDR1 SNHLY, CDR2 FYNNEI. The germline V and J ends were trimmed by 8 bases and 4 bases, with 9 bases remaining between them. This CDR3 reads CASELAGNTIYF. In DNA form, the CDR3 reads TGTGCCAGCGAACTAGCCGGAAACACCATATATTTT.

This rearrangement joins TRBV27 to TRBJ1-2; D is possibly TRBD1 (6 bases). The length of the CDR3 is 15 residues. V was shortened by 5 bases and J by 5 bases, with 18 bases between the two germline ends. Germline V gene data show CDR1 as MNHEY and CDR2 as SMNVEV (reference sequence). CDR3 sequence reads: CASSVTGFPPYGYTF. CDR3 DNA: TGTGCCAGCAGTGTCACAGGGTTCCCCCCTTATGGCTACACCTTC.

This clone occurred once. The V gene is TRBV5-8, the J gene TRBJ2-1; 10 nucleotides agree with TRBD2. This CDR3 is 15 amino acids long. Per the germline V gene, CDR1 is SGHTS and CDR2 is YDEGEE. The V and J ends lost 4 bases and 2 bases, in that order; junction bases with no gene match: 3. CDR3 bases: TGTGCCAGCAGCCCTGGACTAGCGGCCTACAATGAGCAGTTCTTC. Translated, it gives CASSPGLAAYNEQFF.

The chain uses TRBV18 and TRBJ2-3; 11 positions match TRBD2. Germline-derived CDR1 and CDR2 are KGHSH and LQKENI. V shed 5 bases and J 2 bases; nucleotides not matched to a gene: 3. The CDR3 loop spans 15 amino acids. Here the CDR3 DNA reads TGTGCCAGCTCAGCACTAGCGGGGGACACAGATACGCAGTATTTT. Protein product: CASSALAGDTDTQYF.

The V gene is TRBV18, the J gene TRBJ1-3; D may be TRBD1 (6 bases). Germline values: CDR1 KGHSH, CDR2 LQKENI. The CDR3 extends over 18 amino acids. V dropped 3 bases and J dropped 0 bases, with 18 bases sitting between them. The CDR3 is CASSPTGLTGDSGNTIYF. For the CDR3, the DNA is TGTGCCAGCTCACCCACGGGGTTGACAGGCGACTCTGGAAACACCATATATTTT.

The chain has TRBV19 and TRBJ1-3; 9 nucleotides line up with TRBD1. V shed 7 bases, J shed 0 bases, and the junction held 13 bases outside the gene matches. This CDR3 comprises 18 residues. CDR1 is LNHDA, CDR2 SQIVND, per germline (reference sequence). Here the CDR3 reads CASNPYRPGQGSGNTIYF. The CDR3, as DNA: TGTGCCAGTAATCCTTACCGTCCGGGACAGGGCTCTGGAAACACCATATATTTT.

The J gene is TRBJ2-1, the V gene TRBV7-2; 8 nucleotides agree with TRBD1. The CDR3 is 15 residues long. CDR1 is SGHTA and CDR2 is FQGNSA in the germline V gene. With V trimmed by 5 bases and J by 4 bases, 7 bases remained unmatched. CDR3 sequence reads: CASSPRQGLYNEQFF. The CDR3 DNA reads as TGTGCCAGCAGCCCGCGACAGGGGCTATACAATGAGCAGTTCTTC.

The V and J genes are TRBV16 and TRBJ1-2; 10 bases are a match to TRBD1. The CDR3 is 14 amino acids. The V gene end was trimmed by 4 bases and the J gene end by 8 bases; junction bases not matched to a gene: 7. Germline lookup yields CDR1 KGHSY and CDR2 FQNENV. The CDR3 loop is CASSRGGTGEGYTF. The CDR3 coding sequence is TGTGCCAGCAGCCGCGGGGGGACAGGGGAAGGCTACACCTTC.

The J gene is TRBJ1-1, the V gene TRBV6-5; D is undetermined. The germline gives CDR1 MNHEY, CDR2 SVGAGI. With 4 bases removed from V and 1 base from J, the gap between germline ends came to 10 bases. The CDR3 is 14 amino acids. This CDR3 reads CASSLSETNTEAFF. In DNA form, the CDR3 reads TGTGCCAGCAGTTTATCAGAAACGAACACTGAAGCTTTCTTT.

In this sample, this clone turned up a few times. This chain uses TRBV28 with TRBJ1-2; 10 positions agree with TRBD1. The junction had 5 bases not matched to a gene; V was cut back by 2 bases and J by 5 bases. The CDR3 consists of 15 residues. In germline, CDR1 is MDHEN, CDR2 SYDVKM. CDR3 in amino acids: CASSLGGTGVYGYTF. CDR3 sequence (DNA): TGTGCCAGCAGTTTAGGTGGGACAGGGGTTTATGGCTACACCTTC.

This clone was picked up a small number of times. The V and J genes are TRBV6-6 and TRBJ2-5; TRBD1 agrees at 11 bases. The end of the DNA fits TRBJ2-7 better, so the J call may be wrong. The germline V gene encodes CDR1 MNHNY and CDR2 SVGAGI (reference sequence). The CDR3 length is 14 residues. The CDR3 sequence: CASSSGTGGYEQYF. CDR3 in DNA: TGTGCCAGCAGCAGCGGGACAGGGGGCTACGAGCAGTACTTC.

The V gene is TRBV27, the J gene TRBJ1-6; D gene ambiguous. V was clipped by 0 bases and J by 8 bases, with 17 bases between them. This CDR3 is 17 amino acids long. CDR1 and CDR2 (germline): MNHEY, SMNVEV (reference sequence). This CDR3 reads CASSLSPLFNRDSPLHF. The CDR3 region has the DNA TGTGCCAGCAGTTTATCGCCCCTCTTTAACCGGGATTCACCCCTCCACTTT.

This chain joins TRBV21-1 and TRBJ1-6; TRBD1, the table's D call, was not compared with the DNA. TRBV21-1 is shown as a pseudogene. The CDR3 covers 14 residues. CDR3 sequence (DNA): TGTGCCAGCAGCATACAGGGAAATAATTCACCCCTCCACTTT. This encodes CASSIQGNNSPLHF.

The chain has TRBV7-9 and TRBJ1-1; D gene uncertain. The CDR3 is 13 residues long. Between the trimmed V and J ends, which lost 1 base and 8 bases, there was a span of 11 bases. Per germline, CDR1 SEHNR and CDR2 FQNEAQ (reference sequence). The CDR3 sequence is CASSLDLQKEAFF. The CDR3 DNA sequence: TGTGCCAGCAGCTTAGACCTGCAGAAGGAAGCTTTCTTT.

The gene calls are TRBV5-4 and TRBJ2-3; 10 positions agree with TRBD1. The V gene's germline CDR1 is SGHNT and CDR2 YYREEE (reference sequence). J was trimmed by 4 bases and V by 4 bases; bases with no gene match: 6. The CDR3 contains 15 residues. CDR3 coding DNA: TGTGCCAGCAGCCCCCTGGGACAGGGGTCAGATACGCAGTATTTT. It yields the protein CASSPLGQGSDTQYF.

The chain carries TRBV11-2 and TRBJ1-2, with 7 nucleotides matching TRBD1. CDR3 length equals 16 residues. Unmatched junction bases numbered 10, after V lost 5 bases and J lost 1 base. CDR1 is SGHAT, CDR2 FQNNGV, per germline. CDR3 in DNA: TGTGCCAGCAGCCACCTTAGGGGACAGCGTAACTATGGCTACACCTTC. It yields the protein CASSHLRGQRNYGYTF.

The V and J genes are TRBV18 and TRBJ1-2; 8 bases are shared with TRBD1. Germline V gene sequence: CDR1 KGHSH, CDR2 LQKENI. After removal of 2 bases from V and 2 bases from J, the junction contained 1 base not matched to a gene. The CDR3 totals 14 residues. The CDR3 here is CASSPGQGNYGYTF. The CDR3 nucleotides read TGTGCCAGCTCACCAGGACAGGGAAACTATGGCTACACCTTC.

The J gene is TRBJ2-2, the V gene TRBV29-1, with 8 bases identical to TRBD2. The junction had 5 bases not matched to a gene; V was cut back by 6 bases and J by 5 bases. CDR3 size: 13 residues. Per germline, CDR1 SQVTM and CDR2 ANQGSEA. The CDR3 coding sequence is TGCAGCGTCCGGCCTAGCGGGACCGGGGAGCTGTTTTTT. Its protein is CSVRPSGTGELFF.

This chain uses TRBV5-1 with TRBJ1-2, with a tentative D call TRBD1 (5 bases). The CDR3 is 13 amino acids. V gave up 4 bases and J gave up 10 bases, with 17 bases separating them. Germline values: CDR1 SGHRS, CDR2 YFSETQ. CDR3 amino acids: CASSPGGVDVYTF. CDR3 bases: TGCGCCAGCAGCCCCGGAGGGGTGGATGTCTACACCTTC.

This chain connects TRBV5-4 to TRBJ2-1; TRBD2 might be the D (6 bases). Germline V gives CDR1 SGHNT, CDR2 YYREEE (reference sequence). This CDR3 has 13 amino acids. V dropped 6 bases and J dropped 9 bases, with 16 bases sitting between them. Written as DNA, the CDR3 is TGTGCCAGCATTCCCGGCGGGGTCGGTGAGCAGTTCTTC. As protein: CASIPGGVGEQFF.

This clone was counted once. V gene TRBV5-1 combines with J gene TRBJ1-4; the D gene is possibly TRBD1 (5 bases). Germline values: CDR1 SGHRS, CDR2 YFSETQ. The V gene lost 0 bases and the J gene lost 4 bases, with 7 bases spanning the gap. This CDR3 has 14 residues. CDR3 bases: TGCGCCAGCAGCTTGGCAGGGTTTAATGAAAAACTGTTTTTT. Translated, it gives CASSLAGFNEKLFF.

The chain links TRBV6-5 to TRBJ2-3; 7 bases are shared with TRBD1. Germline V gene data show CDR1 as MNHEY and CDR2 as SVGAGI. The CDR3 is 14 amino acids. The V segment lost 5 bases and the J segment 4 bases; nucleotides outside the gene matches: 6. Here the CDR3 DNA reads TGTGCCAGCAGTCTACCGGGACAGCCAGATACGCAGTATTTT. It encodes CASSLPGQPDTQYF.

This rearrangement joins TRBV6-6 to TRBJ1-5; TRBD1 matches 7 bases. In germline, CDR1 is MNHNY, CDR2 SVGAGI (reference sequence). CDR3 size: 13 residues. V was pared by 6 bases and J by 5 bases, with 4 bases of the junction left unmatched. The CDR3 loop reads CASSRTGDQPQHF. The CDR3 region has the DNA TGTGCCAGCAGCCGGACAGGAGATCAGCCCCAGCATTTT.

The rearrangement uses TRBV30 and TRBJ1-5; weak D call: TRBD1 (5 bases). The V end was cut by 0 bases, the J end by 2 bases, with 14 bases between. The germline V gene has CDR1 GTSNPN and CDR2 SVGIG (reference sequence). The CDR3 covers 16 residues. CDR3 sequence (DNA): TGTGCCTGGAGTGTAACTGCAGGGTTGGGCAATCAGCCCCAGCATTTT. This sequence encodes CAWSVTAGLGNQPQHF.

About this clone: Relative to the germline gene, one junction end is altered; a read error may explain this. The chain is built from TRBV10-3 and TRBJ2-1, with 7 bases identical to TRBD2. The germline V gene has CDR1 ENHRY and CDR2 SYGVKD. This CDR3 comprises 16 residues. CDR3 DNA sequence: TGTGCCACCAGTGACCCGAGCGGGGCCTCCTACAATGAGCAGTTCTTC. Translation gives CATSDPSGASYNEQFF.

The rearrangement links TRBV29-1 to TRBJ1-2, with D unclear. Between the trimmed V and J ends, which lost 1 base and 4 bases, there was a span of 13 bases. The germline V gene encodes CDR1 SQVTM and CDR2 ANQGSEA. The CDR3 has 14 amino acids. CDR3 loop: CSVEVVGGFYGYTF. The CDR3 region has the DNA TGCAGCGTTGAAGTCGTTGGAGGGTTCTATGGCTACACCTTC.

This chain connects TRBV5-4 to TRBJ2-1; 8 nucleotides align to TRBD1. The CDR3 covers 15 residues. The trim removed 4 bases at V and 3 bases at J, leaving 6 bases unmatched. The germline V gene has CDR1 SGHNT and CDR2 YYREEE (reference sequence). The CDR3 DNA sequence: TGTGCCAGCAGCCATGACAGGGGCTTCTACAATGAGCAGTTCTTC. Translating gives CASSHDRGFYNEQFF.

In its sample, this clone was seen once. The CDR3 spells CASRWDPGLAGQSYNEQFF. The CDR3 nucleotides read TGTGCCAGCAGGTGGGATCCTGGCTTAGCGGGGCAATCCTACAATGAGCAGTTCTTC. The V gene is TRBV27, the J gene TRBJ2-1; TRBD2 aligns across 8 bases. Germline loops: CDR1 MNHEY, CDR2 SMNVEV (reference sequence). The CDR3 extends over 19 amino acids. Trimming removed 6 bases from V and 1 base from J; junction bases left unmatched: 17.

In nucleotides, the CDR3 is TGTGCCACCAGCCTTACAGCGGGGGGACCCACAGATACGCAGTATTTT. This encodes CATSLTAGGPTDTQYF. The chain has TRBV15 and TRBJ2-3, with 9 bases identical to TRBD2. The CDR3 contains 16 residues. From germline, CDR1 is LNHNV and CDR2 YYDKDF (reference sequence). V shed 5 bases and J 2 bases; nucleotides not matched to a gene: 8.

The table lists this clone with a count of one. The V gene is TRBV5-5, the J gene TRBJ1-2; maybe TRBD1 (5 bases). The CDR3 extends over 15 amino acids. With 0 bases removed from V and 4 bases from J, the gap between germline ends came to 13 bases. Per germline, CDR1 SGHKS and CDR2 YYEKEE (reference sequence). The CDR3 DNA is TGTGCCAGCAGCTTGGTACTATCGACAGTCTATGGCTACACCTTC. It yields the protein CASSLVLSTVYGYTF.

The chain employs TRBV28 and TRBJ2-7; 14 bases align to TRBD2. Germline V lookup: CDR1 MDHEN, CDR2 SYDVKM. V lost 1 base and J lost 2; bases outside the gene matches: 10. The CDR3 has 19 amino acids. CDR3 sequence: CASSLSRLAGGLPAYEQYF. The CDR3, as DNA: TGTGCCAGCAGTTTATCCCGACTAGCGGGGGGGCTTCCCGCCTACGAGCAGTACTTC.

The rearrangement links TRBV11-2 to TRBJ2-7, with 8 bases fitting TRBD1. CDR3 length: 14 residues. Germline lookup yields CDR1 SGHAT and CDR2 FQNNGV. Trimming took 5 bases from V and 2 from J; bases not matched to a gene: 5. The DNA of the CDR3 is TGTGCCAGCAGCATCGGACAGGGTCCCTACGAGCAGTACTTC. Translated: CASSIGQGPYEQYF.